The 3 T cell receptor beta chains in this list originate from one sample, sequenced in a study of control samples from healthy donors and cancer patients. Produced via immunoSEQ multiplex PCR; TCRdb's table is partial and in-frame only. The sample lists approximately 19,000 clones, roughly 84% occurring once. Material: PBMCs. These receptor sequences come from a woman in her 70s with lung cancer.

The J gene is TRBJ2-7, the V gene TRBV7-8; D assignment may be TRBD1 or TRBD2 (6 bases each). Trimming left V 2 bases short and J 3 bases short, with 11 bases between. The V gene's germline CDR1 is SGHVS and CDR2 FQNEAQ. The CDR3 is 14 amino acids. CDR3 DNA: TGTGCCAGCAGCTTACGGGGGCTGGACTACGAGCAGTACTTC. This translates into CASSLRGLDYEQYF.

V is TRBV24-1 and J is TRBJ2-7, with D possibly being TRBD2 (6 bases). The V end was cut by 4 bases, the J end by 7 bases, with 16 bases between. The CDR3 covers 14 residues. Germline V lookup: CDR1 KGHDR, CDR2 SFDVKD. CDR3 sequence (DNA): TGTGCCACCAGTGACCCGGGACTCACGACGGAGCAGTACTTC. It specifies CATSDPGLTTEQYF.

The rearrangement uses TRBV9 and TRBJ2-1, with 8 bases identical to TRBD2. CDR1 is SGDLS and CDR2 is YYNGEE in the germline V gene. This CDR3 is built from 17 residues. Unmatched junction bases numbered 11, after V lost 3 bases and J lost 3 bases. As DNA, the CDR3 is TGTGCCAGCAGCGCTCAACTTAGCGGGGCAGTCTACAATGAGCAGTTCTTC. Translation gives CASSAQLSGAVYNEQFF. The whole variable domain, filled in from reference TRBV9 and TRBJ2-1, reads DSGVTQTPKHLITATGQRVTLRCSPRSGDLSVYWYQQSLDQGLQFLIQYYNGEERAKGNILERFSAQQFPDLHSELNLSSLELGDSALYFCASSAQLSGAVYNEQFFGPGTRLTVL.